This entry lists 23 T cell receptor beta chains sequenced from one sample in a study. TCRdb ran MiXCR on the RT-PCR reads and lists one entry per CDR3 protein. The sample yields hundreds of thousands of distinct CDR3 sequences, approximately 15% seen once. The sequenced sample consisted of memory CD4+ T cells from blood. The origin of the receptors is a female donor in good health, serving as a healthy control.

This clonotype was picked up a small number of times. The chain carries TRBV6-2 or TRBV6-3 and TRBJ2-5; TRBD1 matches at 8 bases. The V gene end was trimmed by 2 bases and the J gene end by 11 bases; junction bases not matched to a gene: 7. Germline values: CDR1 MNHEY, CDR2 SVGEGT. The CDR3 loop spans 13 amino acids. The CDR3 sequence: CASSYLQQGVQYF. The CDR3 bases are TGTGCCAGCAGTTACCTACAACAGGGGGTACAGTACTTC.

This clonotype was detected a few times. The chain employs TRBV3-1 and TRBJ2-1; 8 bases match TRBD2. The CDR3 runs 15 residues. CDR1 LGHDT and CDR2 YNNKEL come from the germline V gene (reference sequence). The ends lost 3 bases at V and 8 bases at J; junction bases unmatched: 9. The CDR3 loop is CASSHSSGSPHEQFF. The CDR3 DNA is TGTGCCAGCAGCCATTCCAGCGGGAGCCCCCATGAGCAGTTCTTC.

V and J are TRBV5-6 and TRBJ1-1, with D uncertain. The CDR3 has 13 amino acids. Germline CDR1 reads SGHDT; CDR2 reads YYEEEE. The V end lost 4 bases, the J end lost 3 bases, and 10 bases lay between the germline ends. The CDR3 nucleotides are TGTGCCAGCAGCCTACAAGTATACACTGAAGCTTTCTTT. The encoded protein is CASSLQVYTEAFF.

V gene TRBV20-1 combines with J gene TRBJ1-1, with 8 bases matching TRBD1. The germline V gene has CDR1 DFQATT and CDR2 SNEGSKA (reference sequence). V lost 5 bases and J lost 5; bases outside the gene matches: 10. This CDR3 spans 14 amino acids. This CDR3 is CSAPTGGRMTEAFF. The CDR3 DNA is TGCAGTGCTCCTACAGGGGGTCGAATGACTGAAGCTTTCTTT.

This clonotype was seen many times. The chain uses TRBV10-3 and TRBJ1-1, with 8 bases that match TRBD1. There are 14 residues in the CDR3. Germline lookup yields CDR1 ENHRY and CDR2 SYGVKD. V lost 7 bases and J lost 3; bases outside the gene matches: 7. CDR3 nucleotides: TGTGCCATCACCCGACAGGGGAGCGACACTGAAGCTTTCTTT. It yields the protein CAITRQGSDTEAFF.

Many counts were recorded for this clonotype. The chain uses TRBV6-1 and TRBJ1-2; no clear D gene. With 0 bases removed from V and 4 bases from J, the gap between germline ends came to 12 bases. This CDR3 region has 15 residues. Germline-derived CDR1 and CDR2 are MNHNS and SASEGT. In DNA form, the CDR3 reads TGTGCCAGCAGTGAAGCCTCAACCGGGCTCTATGGCTACACCTTC. It translates to CASSEASTGLYGYTF.

This clonotype was recorded many times. V usage is TRBV12-3 or TRBV12-4 and J usage is TRBJ2-7; D is unclear. The CDR3 has 15 amino acids. Trimming stripped 1 base from V and 2 bases from J, with 12 bases between. CDR3 region: CASSLGQLGPYEQYF. The DNA for the CDR3 is TGTGCCAGCAGTTTAGGCCAGCTAGGGCCCTACGAGCAGTACTTC.

This chain joins TRBV29-1 and TRBJ2-7; TRBD1 might be the D (5 bases). Deletions cut 7 bases from V and 2 bases from J, with 18 bases between. Per the germline V gene, CDR1 is SQVTM and CDR2 is ANQGSEA. The CDR3 length is 14 residues. The CDR3 DNA sequence: TGCAGCGCAAGGACCGACAAGGGGACCTACGAGCAGTACTTC. It is translated as CSARTDKGTYEQYF.

This clonotype was seen more than once but under ten times. CDR3 region: CATRENTDTQYF. CDR3 coding DNA: TGTGCCACGCGGGAAAACACAGATACGCAGTATTTT. The gene calls are TRBV7-2 and TRBJ2-3, with a weak D call TRBD2 (6 bases). With 10 bases removed from V and 2 bases from J, the gap between germline ends came to 10 bases. CDR3 length: 12 residues. CDR1 and CDR2 from the germline V gene are SGHTA and FQGNSA.

This clonotype was detected only a few times. The V and J genes are TRBV7-2 and TRBJ2-1; tentatively, D is TRBD1 (6 bases). Looked up from germline, CDR1 is SGHTA and CDR2 is FQGNSA. Trimming shortened V by 5 bases and J by 4 bases, and 18 bases separated the two germline ends. The CDR3 extends over 16 amino acids. The CDR3 DNA follows: TGTGCCAGCAGCCTGAAGTCCGGGACACAGTACAATGAGCAGTTCTTC. Translated, it gives CASSLKSGTQYNEQFF.

This clonotype was observed many times. V is TRBV4-1 and J is TRBJ1-5; maybe TRBD1 (5 bases). CDR1 is MGHRA and CDR2 is YSYEKL in the germline V gene. The CDR3 has 17 amino acids. Trimming took 0 bases from V and 4 from J, leaving 16 bases between them. CDR3: CASSQDGGGIANQPQHF. In DNA form, the CDR3 reads TGCGCCAGCAGCCAAGACGGCGGGGGGATAGCAAATCAGCCCCAGCATTTT.

In this sample, this clonotype turned up many times. V usage is TRBV29-1 and J usage is TRBJ2-7; 9 bases line up with TRBD2. The CDR3 has 14 residues. Trimming removed 5 bases from V and 0 bases from J; junction bases left unmatched: 5. CDR1 and CDR2 (germline): SQVTM, ANQGSEA. DNA of the CDR3: TGCAGCGTTCGAGATAGCGGGAGCTCCTACGAGCAGTACTTC. Translation gives CSVRDSGSSYEQYF.

This clonotype was counted a few times. V and J are TRBV7-2 and TRBJ2-1; no firm D call. The CDR3 sequence is 16 residues long. In germline, CDR1 is SGHTA, CDR2 FQGNSA. The V and J ends lost 0 bases and 0 bases respectively, with 9 bases between them. This chain's CDR3 is CASSLAPEPSYNEQFF. Written as DNA, the CDR3 is TGTGCCAGCAGCTTAGCGCCTGAACCCTCCTACAATGAGCAGTTCTTC. Full variable domain (remainder filled in from reference TRBV7-2 and TRBJ2-1): GAGVSQSPSNKVTEKGKDVELRCDPISGHTALYWYRQSLGQGLEFLIYFQGNSAPDKSGLPSDRFSAERTGGSVSTLTIQRTQQEDSAVYLCASSLAPEPSYNEQFFGPGTRLTVL.

This clonotype has a handful of counts. The CDR3 region has the DNA TGTGCCACCAGCAGAGATACAGGACTTTCCTACGAGCAGTACTTC. Translation: CATSRDTGLSYEQYF. The chain recombines TRBV15 with TRBJ2-7; the D gene could be TRBD1 or TRBD2 (5 bases each). Germline-derived CDR1 and CDR2 are LNHNV and YYDKDF (reference sequence). The length of the CDR3 is 15 residues. The V and J ends lost 0 bases and 1 base respectively, with 10 bases between them.

Ten or more counts support this clonotype. This chain connects TRBV5-1 to TRBJ2-7; D is perhaps TRBD1 (6 bases). Trimming took 4 bases from V and 4 from J, leaving 18 bases between them. The germline V gene encodes CDR1 SGHRS and CDR2 YFSETQ. This CDR3 contains 15 residues. DNA for the CDR3: TGCGCCAGCAGCCCAGGGGCAACCCAACAATACGAGCAGTACTTC. Amino acids: CASSPGATQQYEQYF.

The chain is built from TRBV20-1 and TRBJ1-4, with D possibly matching TRBD1 (5 bases). The germline gives CDR1 DFQATT, CDR2 SNEGSKA (reference sequence). Trimming took off 1 base at V and 7 bases at J, with 13 bases between the two ends. The length of the CDR3 is 14 residues. CDR3 sequence reads: CSARVPGSGEKLFF. In nucleotides, the CDR3 is TGCAGTGCTAGAGTACCAGGGTCGGGTGAAAAACTGTTTTTT.

The chain recombines TRBV5-1 with TRBJ2-7, with 9 bases identical to TRBD2. J gave up 6 bases and V 0 bases, and 7 bases lay outside the gene matches. This CDR3 has 15 residues. Germline loops: CDR1 SGHRS, CDR2 YFSETQ. The CDR3 DNA is TGCGCCAGCAGCTTGGCTAGTAGCGGGGGAGGCGAGCAGTACTTC. It yields the protein CASSLASSGGGEQYF.

This clonotype showed up many times. The rearrangement joins TRBV6-5 to TRBJ1-3; D gene ambiguous. Trimming removed 1 base from V and 5 bases from J, with 15 bases in between. The V gene's germline CDR1 is MNHEY and CDR2 SVGAGI. CDR3 length: 16 residues. CDR3 nucleotides: TGTGCCAGCAGTTACTGGCCCCTCGGGGAGCGAAACACCATATATTTT. Protein product: CASSYWPLGERNTIYF.

This clonotype was seen a handful of times. The CDR3 sequence is CSARNSGETQYF. DNA for the CDR3: TGCAGTGCTAGAAACAGCGGGGAGACCCAGTACTTC. The genes are TRBV20-1 and TRBJ2-5; D is possibly TRBD2 (6 bases). The ends were cut back, 2 bases at V and 5 bases at J, with 9 bases in the middle. CDR3 length: 12 residues. The V gene's germline CDR1 is DFQATT and CDR2 SNEGSKA (reference sequence).

This clonotype turned up a few times. The chain combines TRBV5-1 with TRBJ2-3, with 9 bases matching TRBD2. This CDR3 contains 16 residues. CDR1 SGHRS and CDR2 YFSETQ come from the germline V gene. V dropped 1 base and J dropped 2; count of bases not matched to a gene: 5. The CDR3 DNA reads TGCGCCAGCAGCTTGTTGCCGGGACTAGCCACAGATACGCAGTATTTT. It codes for CASSLLPGLATDTQYF.

This clonotype was counted ten times or more. This rearrangement joins TRBV10-2 to TRBJ2-3; D is undetermined. Germline V gene lookup returns CDR1 WSHSY and CDR2 SAAADI. The CDR3 totals 13 residues. Trimming pared 4 bases from V and 2 bases from J, leaving 7 bases between. CDR3 in DNA: TGCGCCAGCAGTGTAACAGCCACAGATACGCAGTATTTT. Encoded protein: CASSVTATDTQYF.

J is TRBJ1-2 and V is TRBV7-9, with D perhaps matching TRBD1 (5 bases). CDR3 size: 14 residues. The V and J ends lost 7 bases and 2 bases respectively, with 14 bases between them. The V gene's germline CDR1 is SEHNR and CDR2 FQNEAQ (reference sequence). The CDR3 is CASISTDGNYGYTF. The CDR3 DNA sequence: TGTGCCAGCATCTCGACAGACGGGAACTATGGCTACACCTTC.

The J gene is TRBJ1-3, the V gene TRBV7-2; the D gene is possibly TRBD1 (6 bases). V gave up 5 bases and J gave up 0 bases, with 14 bases separating them. The CDR3 spans 16 residues. Germline-derived CDR1 and CDR2 are SGHTA and FQGNSA. CDR3: CASSHLGGNSGNTIYF. As DNA, the CDR3 is TGTGCCAGCAGCCACTTGGGGGGCAACTCTGGAAACACCATATATTTT.